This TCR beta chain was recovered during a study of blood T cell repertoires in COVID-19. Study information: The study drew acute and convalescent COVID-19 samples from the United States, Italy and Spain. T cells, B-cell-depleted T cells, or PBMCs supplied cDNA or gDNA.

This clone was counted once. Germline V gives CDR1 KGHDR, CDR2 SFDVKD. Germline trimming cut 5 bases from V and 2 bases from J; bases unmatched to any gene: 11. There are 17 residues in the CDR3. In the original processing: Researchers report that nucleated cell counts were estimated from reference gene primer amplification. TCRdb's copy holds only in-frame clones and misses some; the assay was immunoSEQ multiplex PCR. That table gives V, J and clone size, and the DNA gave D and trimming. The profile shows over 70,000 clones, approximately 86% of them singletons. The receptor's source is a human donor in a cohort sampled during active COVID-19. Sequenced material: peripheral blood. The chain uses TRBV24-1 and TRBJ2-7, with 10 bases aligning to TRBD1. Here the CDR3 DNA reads TGTGCCACCAGTGCCCCAAGCGGGACAGGGGTCACCTACGAGCAGTACTTC. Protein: CATSAPSGTGVTYEQYF.